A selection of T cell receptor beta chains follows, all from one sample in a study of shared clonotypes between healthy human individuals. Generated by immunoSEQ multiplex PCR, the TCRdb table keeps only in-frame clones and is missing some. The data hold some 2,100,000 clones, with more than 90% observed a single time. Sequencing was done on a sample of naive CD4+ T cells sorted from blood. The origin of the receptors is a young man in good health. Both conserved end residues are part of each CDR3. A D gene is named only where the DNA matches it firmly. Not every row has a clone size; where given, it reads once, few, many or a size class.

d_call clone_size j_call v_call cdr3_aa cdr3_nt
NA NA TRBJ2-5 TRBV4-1 CASSQAGLLQETQYF TGCGCCAGCAGCCAGGCGGGACTCCTACAAGAGACCCAGTACTTC
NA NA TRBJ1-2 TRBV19 CASSNGGYATIYGYTF TGTGCCAGTAGTAACGGGGGGTACGCGACAATCTATGGCTACACCTTC
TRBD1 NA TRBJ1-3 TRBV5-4 CASSRDRPSGNTIYF TGTGCCAGCAGCCGGGACAGGCCCTCTGGAAACACCATATATTTT
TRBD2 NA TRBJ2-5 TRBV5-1 CASSLGSSGSETQYF TGCGCCAGCAGCTTGGGCTCTAGCGGGAGTGAGACCCAGTACTTC
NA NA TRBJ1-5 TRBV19 CASSRERMSNQPQHF TGTGCCAGTAGTCGAGAACGGATGAGCAATCAGCCCCAGCATTTT
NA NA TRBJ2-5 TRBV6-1 CASTLAWQETQYF TGTGCCAGCACCCTAGCTTGGCAAGAGACCCAGTACTTC
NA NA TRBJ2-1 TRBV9 CASSVRDSGAGLFF TGTGCCAGCAGCGTACGGGACTCGGGGGCAGGGTTATTCTTC
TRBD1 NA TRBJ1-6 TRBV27 CASSPDRGAPLHF TGTGCCAGCAGTCCGGACAGGGGTGCGCCCCTCCACTTT
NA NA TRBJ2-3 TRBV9 CASSPRAGGSLTDTQYF TGTGCCAGCAGCCCCCGTGCAGGGGGGTCGCTCACAGATACGCAGTATTTT
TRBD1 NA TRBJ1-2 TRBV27 CASSLSLTGNYGYTF TGTGCCAGCAGTTTATCCTTGACAGGGAACTATGGCTACACCTTC
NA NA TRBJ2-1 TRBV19 CASSIGTDYNEQFF TGTGCCAGTAGTATAGGGACCGATTACAATGAGCAGTTCTTC
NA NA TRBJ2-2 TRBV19 CASSIRGSANTGELFF TGTGCCAGTAGTATTAGGGGTAGCGCGAACACCGGGGAGCTGTTTTTT
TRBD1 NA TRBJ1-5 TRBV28 CASSFNSGGGNQPQHF TGTGCCAGCAGTTTTAACTCAGGGGGTGGCAATCAGCCCCAGCATTTT
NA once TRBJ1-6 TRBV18 CASSPAGANSPLHF TGTGCCAGCTCACCGGCAGGGGCTAATTCACCCCTCCACTTT
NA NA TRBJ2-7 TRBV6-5 CASRSPTGSGEQYF TGTGCCAGCAGATCTCCGACAGGTTCGGGGGAGCAGTACTTC
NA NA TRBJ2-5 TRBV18 CASSPQPDIGKGTQYF TGTGCCAGCTCACCTCAACCGGACATTGGGAAGGGGACCCAGTACTTC
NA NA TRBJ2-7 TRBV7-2 CASSLIQGSNSYEQYF TGTGCCAGCAGCTTAATACAGGGTTCAAACTCCTACGAGCAGTACTTC
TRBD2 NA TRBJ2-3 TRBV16 CASSPYVLGTSKSTDTQYF TGTGCCAGCAGCCCGTATGTGCTGGGGACTAGCAAAAGCACAGATACGCAGTATTTT
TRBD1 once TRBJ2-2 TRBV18 CASSRDRGSSGELFF TGTGCCAGCTCGAGGGACAGGGGGAGTTCCGGGGAGCTGTTTTTT
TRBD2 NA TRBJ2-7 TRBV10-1 CASSLGLAGGEQYF TGCGCCAGCAGCCTTGGACTAGCGGGAGGGGAGCAGTACTTC
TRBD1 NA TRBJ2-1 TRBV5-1 CASRRDRDNNEQFF TGCGCCAGCAGACGGGACAGGGACAACAATGAGCAGTTCTTC
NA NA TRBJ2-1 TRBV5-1 CASSLTLGFDNEQFF TGCGCCAGCAGCTTGACGCTGGGGTTCGACAATGAGCAGTTCTTC
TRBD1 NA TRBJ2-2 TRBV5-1 CASSLYGTANTGELFF TGCGCCAGCAGCCTTTATGGGACAGCTAACACCGGGGAGCTGTTTTTT
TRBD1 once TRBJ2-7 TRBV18 CASSPQGQGSEQYF TGTGCCAGCTCACCACAAGGACAGGGCTCCGAGCAGTACTTC
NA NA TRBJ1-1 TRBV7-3 CASSLYRRTEAFF TGTGCCAGCAGCTTATACAGACGCACTGAAGCTTTCTTT
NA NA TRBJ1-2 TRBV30 CAWLWQKTPYGYTF TGTGCCTGGCTATGGCAGAAAACCCCCTATGGCTACACCTTC
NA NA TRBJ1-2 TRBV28 CASKREDYGYTF TGTGCCAGCAAAAGGGAAGACTATGGCTACACCTTC
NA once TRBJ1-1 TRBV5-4 CASSYAGGALNTEAFF TGTGCCAGCAGCTACGCGGGGGGGGCCTTGAACACTGAAGCTTTCTTT
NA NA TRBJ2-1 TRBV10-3 CAIKTPTNNEQFF TGTGCCATCAAAACCCCGACCAACAATGAGCAGTTCTTC
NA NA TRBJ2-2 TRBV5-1 CASNWDTPNTGELFF TGCGCCAGCAATTGGGACACCCCGAACACCGGGGAGCTGTTTTTT
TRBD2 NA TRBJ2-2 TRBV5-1 CASSLMGRDTGELFF TGCGCCAGCAGCTTGATGGGGAGGGACACCGGGGAGCTGTTTTTT
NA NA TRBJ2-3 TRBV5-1 CASSLDGDHSFSTDTQYF TGCGCCAGCAGCTTGGATGGAGACCACTCCTTCAGCACAGATACGCAGTATTTT
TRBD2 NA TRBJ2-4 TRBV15 CATSRAGGANIQYF TGTGCCACCAGCAGAGCGGGAGGAGCAAACATTCAGTACTTC
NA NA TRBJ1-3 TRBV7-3 CASSLTTSGNTIYF TGTGCCAGCAGCTTAACGACCTCTGGAAACACCATATATTTT
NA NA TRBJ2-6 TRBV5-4 CASSPMGIPPGANVLTF TGTGCCAGCAGCCCCATGGGTATTCCTCCTGGGGCCAACGTCCTGACTTTC
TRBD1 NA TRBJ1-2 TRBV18 CASSPRQGDLYGYTF TGTGCCAGCTCACCGCGACAGGGGGATCTCTATGGCTACACCTTC
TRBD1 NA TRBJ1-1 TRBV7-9 CASSFGQGAISNTEAFF TGTGCCAGCAGCTTCGGACAGGGGGCGATTTCGAACACTGAAGCTTTCTTT
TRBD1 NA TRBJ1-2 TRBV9 CASSGGRQGHGYTF TGTGCCAGCAGCGGGGGAAGACAGGGACATGGCTACACCTTC
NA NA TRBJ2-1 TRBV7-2 CASSLGLTSSYNEQFF TGTGCCAGCAGCTTAGGGCTTACGAGCTCCTACAATGAGCAGTTCTTC
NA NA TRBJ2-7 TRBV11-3 CASSPDGKTYEQYF TGTGCCAGTTCCCCGGATGGAAAGACCTACGAGCAGTACTTC
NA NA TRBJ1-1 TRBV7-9 CASSSWGPQSEGTEAFF TGTGCCAGCAGCTCCTGGGGCCCTCAATCGGAGGGCACTGAAGCTTTCTTT
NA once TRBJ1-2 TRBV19 CASHTLSAGNFNYGYTF TGTGCCAGTCATACCTTGTCCGCAGGGAACTTCAACTATGGCTACACCTTC
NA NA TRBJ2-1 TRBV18 CASSGSDEQFF TGTGCCAGCTCAGGGTCGGATGAGCAGTTCTTC
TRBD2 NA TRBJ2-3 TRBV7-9 CASSFGLAGVGDTQYF TGTGCCAGCAGCTTCGGACTAGCGGGAGTTGGAGATACGCAGTATTTT
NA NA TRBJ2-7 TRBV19 CASSIGSRYEQYF TGTGCCAGTAGTATAGGCAGCCGCTACGAGCAGTACTTC
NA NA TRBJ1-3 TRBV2 CASSVGSKRDTIYF TGTGCCAGCAGTGTAGGGAGTAAACGAGACACCATATATTTT
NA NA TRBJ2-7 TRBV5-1 CASSLEGTSYEQYF TGCGCCAGCAGCTTAGAGGGAACCTCCTACGAGCAGTACTTC
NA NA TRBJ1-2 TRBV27 CASSPRDKANYGYTF TGTGCCAGCAGTCCCCGGGACAAAGCTAACTATGGCTACACCTTC
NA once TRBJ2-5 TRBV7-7 CASSSGGTQYF TGTGCTAGCAGCTCCGGCGGGACCCAGTACTTC
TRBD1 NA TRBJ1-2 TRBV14 CASSLNLGQAYGYTF TGTGCCAGCAGCCTAAACCTTGGACAGGCCTATGGCTACACCTTC